This is a list of T cell receptor beta chains from one sample in a study of OX40 agonist ivuxolimab in advanced cancers. TCRdb keeps only in-frame clones here, not all; method: immunoSEQ multiplex PCR. Of around 76,000 clones listed, about 78% are singletons. The sample consisted of CD4+ or CD8+ T cells sorted from blood, taken in a trial of the OX40 agonist ivuxolimab. The receptors derive from an adult with an advanced solid tumor such as melanoma, head and neck, liver or kidney cancer. Each CDR3 is given with its conserved first and last residue. A D gene is named only where the DNA matches it firmly. Clone size appears in some rows only: once, few, many, or a class for an expanded clone.

d_gene | j_gene | abundance | v_gene | CDR3aa | CDR3nt
TRBD1 | TRBJ2-7 | once | TRBV11-2 | CASSLGLRRTGGGYEQYF | TGTGCCAGCAGCTTAGGACTCCGAAGGACAGGGGGGGGCTACGAGCAGTACTTC
NA | TRBJ2-3 | NA | TRBV7-2 | CASSLNPRETTDTQYF | TGTGCCAGCAGCCTAAACCCCCGGGAGACCACAGATACGCAGTATTTT
NA | TRBJ1-2 | NA | TRBV7-9 | CASSSNSGVYGYTF | TGTGCCAGCAGCTCCAATTCAGGCGTCTATGGCTACACCTTC
NA | TRBJ1-6 | NA | TRBV2 | CASSPGTRGSPLHF | TGTGCCAGCAGCCCCGGGACCCGGGGTTCACCCCTCCACTTT
NA | TRBJ1-5 | NA | TRBV18 | CASSHSQVAGSQPQHF | TGTGCCAGCTCCCATTCACAAGTGGCGGGGAGTCAGCCCCAGCATTTT
TRBD2 | TRBJ2-2 | NA | TRBV5-4 | CASSTLAGVSGELFF | TGTGCCAGCAGCACACTAGCGGGAGTCTCCGGGGAGCTGTTTTTT
NA | TRBJ1-5 | NA | TRBV27 | CASSRQEGWPQHF | TGTGCCAGCAGTCGTCAGGAGGGGTGGCCCCAGCATTTT
TRBD2 | TRBJ2-5 | NA | TRBV10-2 | CASSPRLAGGGETQYF | TGCGCCAGCAGCCCTAGACTAGCGGGAGGTGGAGAGACCCAGTACTTC
NA | TRBJ1-2 | NA | TRBV19 | CASSIEGRGYTF | TGTGCCAGTAGTATAGAGGGGCGCGGCTACACCTTC
TRBD2 | TRBJ2-5 | few | TRBV7-2 | CASSPAQSGGKTQYF | TGTGCCAGCAGCCCCGCTCAAAGCGGGGGAAAGACCCAGTACTTC
TRBD2 | TRBJ2-2 | NA | TRBV6-1 | CASSGGGPTGELFF | TGTGCCAGCAGTGGGGGAGGGCCTACCGGGGAGCTGTTTTTT
NA | TRBJ1-6 | NA | TRBV27 | CASRTGPFNSPLHF | TGTGCCAGTCGTACAGGGCCCTTCAATTCACCCCTCCACTTT
TRBD2 | TRBJ2-1 | NA | TRBV9 | CASSVVGGTSGNNEQFF | TGTGCCAGCAGCGTAGTGGGAGGGACTAGCGGTAACAATGAGCAGTTCTTC
NA | TRBJ1-1 | few | TRBV29-1 | CSGEGVANTEAFF | TGCAGCGGCGAAGGGGTGGCGAACACTGAAGCTTTCTTT
NA | TRBJ1-2 | NA | TRBV5-1 | CASTLGADRRGYTF | TGCGCCAGCACCCTTGGTGCGGACAGACGTGGCTACACCTTC
TRBD1 | TRBJ1-2 | NA | TRBV18 | CASSPKTGDIYYGYTF | TGTGCCAGCTCACCTAAGACAGGGGACATTTACTATGGCTACACCTTC
NA | TRBJ2-7 | NA | TRBV28 | CASSSPGATYEQYF | TGTGCCAGCAGTTCCCCGGGGGCGACCTACGAGCAGTACTTC
TRBD1 | TRBJ1-2 | few | TRBV27 | CASSFTGVGYTF | TGTGCCAGCAGTTTTACAGGGGTGGGCTACACCTTC
TRBD1 | TRBJ2-3 | once | TRBV7-2 | CASSRGQGADTQYF | TGTGCCAGCAGCCGCGGACAGGGCGCAGATACGCAGTATTTT
NA | TRBJ2-5 | NA | TRBV6-1 | CASRVAGQETQYF | TGTGCCAGCAGAGTAGCAGGGCAAGAGACCCAGTACTTC
NA | TRBJ1-4 | few | TRBV19 | CASSKGLYEKLFF | TGTGCCAGTAGTAAGGGACTATATGAAAAACTGTTTTTT
TRBD1 | TRBJ1-1 | NA | TRBV6-5 | CASSRGGAGTEAFF | TGTGCCAGCAGTCGAGGGGGCGCGGGCACTGAAGCTTTCTTT
NA | TRBJ1-3 | NA | TRBV7-9 | CASSLLDWGSGNTIYF | TGTGCCAGCAGCTTACTAGACTGGGGCTCTGGAAACACCATATATTTT
NA | TRBJ2-5 | NA | TRBV21-1 | CASSLRTLETQYF | TGTGCCAGCAGCCTCCGAACGTTGGAGACCCAGTACTTC
TRBD1 | TRBJ1-2 | medium-sized | TRBV29-1 | CSVGPGTEGRYTF | TGCAGCGTTGGCCCCGGGACAGAAGGCCGCTACACCTTC
NA | TRBJ2-3 | NA | TRBV5-1 | CASSLPLGYPSTDTQYF | TGCGCCAGCAGCTTGCCCCTCGGGTACCCTAGCACAGATACGCAGTATTTT
NA | TRBJ1-5 | NA | TRBV18 | CASSREDVGFNQPQHF | TGTGCCAGCTCACGAGAGGACGTCGGCTTCAATCAGCCCCAGCATTTT
NA | TRBJ1-2 | NA | TRBV19 | CASSVTGGVYGYTF | TGTGCCAGTAGTGTTACAGGAGGGGTTTATGGCTACACCTTC
TRBD2 | TRBJ2-5 | NA | TRBV11-2 | CASSSLGGQETQYF | TGTGCCAGCAGCTCCCTGGGGGGGCAAGAGACCCAGTACTTC
NA | TRBJ1-4 | few | TRBV18 | CASSPGEKLFF | TGTGCCAGCTCACCCGGCGAAAAACTGTTTTTT
NA | TRBJ2-3 | NA | TRBV7-2 | CASSLGLGQADTQYF | TGTGCCAGCAGCTTAGGTTTAGGGCAGGCTGATACGCAGTATTTT
NA | TRBJ1-1 | NA | TRBV6-5 | CASSYTSRGTEAFF | TGTGCCAGCAGTTACACCAGCCGGGGCACTGAAGCTTTCTTT
NA | TRBJ2-5 | NA | TRBV15 | CATSRAPIQETQYF | TGTGCCACCAGCAGAGCCCCCATTCAAGAGACCCAGTACTTC
TRBD1 | TRBJ1-2 | NA | TRBV11-2 | CASSSGGQGFYGYTF | TGTGCCAGCAGCTCCGGAGGACAGGGGTTTTATGGCTACACCTTC
TRBD2 | TRBJ2-2 | NA | TRBV11-2 | CASSLRSKTSGSGELFF | TGTGCCAGCAGCTTAAGGTCCAAGACTAGCGGTTCCGGGGAGCTGTTTTTT
TRBD2 | TRBJ2-1 | NA | TRBV7-8 | CASSWETSGVYNEQFF | TGTGCCAGCAGCTGGGAGACTAGCGGGGTTTACAATGAGCAGTTCTTC
NA | TRBJ2-3 | NA | TRBV6-5 | CASSYEGPGTTDTQYF | TGTGCCAGCAGTTACGAAGGGCCGGGGACCACAGATACGCAGTATTTT
TRBD1 | TRBJ1-1 | NA | TRBV5-5 | CASSLETGRNTEAFF | TGTGCCAGCAGCTTGGAGACAGGGAGGAACACTGAAGCTTTCTTT
TRBD1 | TRBJ2-7 | NA | TRBV5-6 | CASSWGQYYEQYF | TGTGCCAGCAGCTGGGGACAGTACTACGAGCAGTACTTC
NA | TRBJ1-5 | few | TRBV5-5 | CASSLRAPNQPQHF | TGTGCCAGCAGCTTGAGGGCCCCCAATCAGCCCCAGCATTTT
NA | TRBJ2-2 | NA | TRBV7-9 | CASIRTANTGELFF | TGTGCCAGCATCCGGACGGCGAACACCGGGGAGCTGTTTTTT
NA | TRBJ1-3 | NA | TRBV2 | CASSVGTGNTIYF | TGTGCCAGCAGTGTTGGGACAGGAAACACCATATATTTT
NA | TRBJ2-7 | NA | TRBV7-2 | CASSLAGTTVSYEQYF | TGTGCCAGCAGCTTAGCGGGAACTACAGTCTCCTACGAGCAGTACTTC
TRBD1 | TRBJ1-1 | NA | TRBV19 | CASKRLTGGKNTEAFF | TGTGCCAGTAAGAGGTTGACAGGGGGCAAGAACACTGAAGCTTTCTTT
NA | TRBJ1-1 | NA | TRBV6-5 | CASRGLNTEAFF | TGTGCCAGCAGGGGTTTGAACACTGAAGCTTTCTTT
NA | TRBJ2-7 | NA | TRBV6-5 | CASSPSWGPVYEQYF | TGTGCCAGCAGTCCTTCTTGGGGACCCGTTTACGAGCAGTACTTC
NA | TRBJ2-7 | NA | TRBV2 | CASSYRILEQYF | TGTGCCAGCAGTTACCGCATCTTGGAGCAGTACTTC
NA | TRBJ2-7 | once | TRBV6-6 | CASSFRPGDEQYF | TGTGCCAGCAGTTTTAGACCAGGGGACGAGCAGTACTTC
NA | TRBJ1-2 | NA | TRBV25-1 | CASSEPGRIYGYTF | TGTGCCAGCAGTGAGCCTGGGCGAATCTATGGCTACACCTTC
NA | TRBJ2-7 | few | TRBV7-8 | CASSLGGGGKTHEQYF | TGTGCCAGCAGCTTAGGAGGTGGGGGCAAGACCCACGAGCAGTACTTC
TRBD1 | TRBJ2-7 | NA | TRBV4-3 | CASSQDRTGLSYEQYF | TGCGCCAGCAGCCAAGATCGGACAGGCCTCTCCTACGAGCAGTACTTC
TRBD1 | TRBJ1-1 | NA | TRBV11-2 | CASTRGTAAGLTEAFF | TGTGCCAGCACCAGGGGGACGGCCGCAGGCTTGACTGAAGCTTTCTTT
TRBD2 | TRBJ2-1 | NA | TRBV5-5 | CASSSGLGSYNEQFF | TGTGCCAGCAGCTCGGGACTAGGTTCATACAATGAGCAGTTCTTC